This T cell receptor (beta chain) originates from a study of blood T cell repertoires in COVID-19 (TCRdb year 2020). A note on the overall study: The collaborator samples originated in the United States, Italy and Spain and spanned the acute and convalescent phases of COVID-19. The prospective study material was composed of cDNA or gDNA derived from T cells, B-cell-depleted T cells, or PBMCs. Subjects who had been exposed to COVID-19, were actively infected with it, or had recovered from it provided the deeply sampled blood TCRbeta repertoires that made up the dataset. The repertoires were released in a freely available public database meant as a resource for research on the immune response to SARS-CoV-2. The samples were drawn from the first 160 participants of the ongoing ImmuneRACE study and from 950 to 1,500 subjects provided by 6 global collaborators. The sample metadata nearly always contained a de-identified subject ID, COVID-19 status, age in years and sex. Where available, HLA class I and class II types were taken from metadata supplied by the sample provider and were not determined by assay-based typing.

Comment on this clone: What this receptor recognizes is not known. The sample holds no much larger clone one base away, and base qualities are not on file.

As encoded in the germline V gene, CDR1 is MNHEY while CDR2 is SVGAGI. V is reduced by 6 bases and J by 1 base, leaving a spacing of 15 bases between them. The CDR3 holds 15 amino acids from the cysteine to the phenylalanine. The only DNA kept is the CDR3, 45 bases in frame from the first base. TCRbeta CDR3 regions were amplified from genomic DNA using the immunoSEQ Assay, a bias-controlled multiplex PCR. Regarding the original processing steps: The number of nucleated cells in each sample was estimated by amplification of reference gene primers within the assay. To quantify the absolute abundance of each unique TCRbeta CDR3 rearrangement, sequence reads were collapsed and filtered. For each sample, productive Simpson clonality was calculated as the square root of Simpson's diversity index across productive rearrangements. The clones in this table, taken by TCRdb from immuneACCESS, are in-frame only. Not every clone is retained; where verified, under half of the shortfall comes from an unresolved V gene, and the cause of the rest is unknown. The V and J calls and clone size were taken over from that table, and D and trimming were inferred from the DNA. This sample is represented by 150,000 or so clones; approximately 86% of them were singletons. The biggest ten clones account for 1.5% to 2% of the sample.

Findings and caveats that apply to the study as a whole: The quantity of clinical and demographic metadata differed by source and by participant and was supplied without curation.

Whole blood was collected in K2EDTA tubes by collaborating institutions according to the institutions' own protocols. For TCRbeta analysis, collaborator samples were shipped as frozen whole blood, as isolated PBMCs, or as DNA extracted from either sample type. The receptor's source is a woman between 50 and 59 years old with acute or convalescent COVID-19. The rearranged segments are TRBV6-5 and TRBJ1-1; TRBD1 might be the D gene, on 5 matching bases. Input material: peripheral blood. The DNA sequence is given as TGTGCCAGCAGACCCCTCGACAGTGGGAACACTGAAGCTTTCTTT. Its protein is CASRPLDSGNTEAFF.